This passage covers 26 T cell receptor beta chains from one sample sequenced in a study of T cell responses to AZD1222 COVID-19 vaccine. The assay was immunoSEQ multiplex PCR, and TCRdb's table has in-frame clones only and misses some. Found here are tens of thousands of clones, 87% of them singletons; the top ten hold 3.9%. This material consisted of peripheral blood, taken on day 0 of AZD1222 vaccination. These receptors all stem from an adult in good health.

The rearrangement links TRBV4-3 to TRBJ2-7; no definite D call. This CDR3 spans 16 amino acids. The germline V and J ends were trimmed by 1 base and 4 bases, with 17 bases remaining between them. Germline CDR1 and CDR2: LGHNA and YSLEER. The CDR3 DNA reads TGCGCCAGCAGCCAAGCAAGTTCAGAGGACCTATACGAGCAGTACTTC. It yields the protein CASSQASSEDLYEQYF.

In nucleotides, the CDR3 is TGTGCCAGCAAGGATACTAGCTACAATGAGCAGTTCTTC. Translation gives CASKDTSYNEQFF. The chain combines TRBV2 with TRBJ2-1; maybe TRBD2 (5 bases). Trimming shortened V by 7 bases and J by 3 bases, and 10 bases separated the two germline ends. CDR3 length: 13 amino acids. Germline assignment: CDR1 SNHLY and CDR2 FYNNEI.

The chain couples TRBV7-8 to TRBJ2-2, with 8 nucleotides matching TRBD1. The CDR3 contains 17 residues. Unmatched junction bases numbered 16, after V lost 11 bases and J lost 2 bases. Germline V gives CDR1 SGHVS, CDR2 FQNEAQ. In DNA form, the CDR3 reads TGTGCCGGGCACAGGGGGTTCGGTTTAACTAACACCGGGGAGCTGTTTTTT. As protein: CAGHRGFGLTNTGELFF.

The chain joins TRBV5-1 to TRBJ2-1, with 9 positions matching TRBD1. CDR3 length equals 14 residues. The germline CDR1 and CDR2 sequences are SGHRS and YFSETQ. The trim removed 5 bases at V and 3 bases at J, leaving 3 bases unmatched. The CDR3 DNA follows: TGCGCCAGCAGGCCGGGACAGGGCTACAATGAGCAGTTCTTC. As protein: CASRPGQGYNEQFF.

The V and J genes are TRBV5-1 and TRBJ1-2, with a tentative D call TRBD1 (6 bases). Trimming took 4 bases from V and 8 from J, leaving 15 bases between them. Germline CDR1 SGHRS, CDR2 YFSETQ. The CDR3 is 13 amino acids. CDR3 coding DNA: TGCGCCAGCAGCGTGTCCCAGGGGCCGGGCTACACCTTC. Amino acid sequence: CASSVSQGPGYTF. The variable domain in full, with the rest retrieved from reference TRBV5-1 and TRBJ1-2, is KAGVTQTPRYLIKTRGQQVTLSCSPISGHRSVSWYQQTPGQGLQFLFEYFSETQRNKGNFPGRFSGRQFSNSRSEMNVSTLELGDSALYLCASSVSQGPGYTFGSGTRLTVV.

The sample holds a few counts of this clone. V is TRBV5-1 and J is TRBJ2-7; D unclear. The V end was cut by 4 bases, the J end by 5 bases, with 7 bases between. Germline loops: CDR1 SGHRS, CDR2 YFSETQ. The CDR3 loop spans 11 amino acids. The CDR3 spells CASSLSDEQYF. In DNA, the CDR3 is TGCGCCAGCAGCCTGTCGGACGAGCAGTACTTC.

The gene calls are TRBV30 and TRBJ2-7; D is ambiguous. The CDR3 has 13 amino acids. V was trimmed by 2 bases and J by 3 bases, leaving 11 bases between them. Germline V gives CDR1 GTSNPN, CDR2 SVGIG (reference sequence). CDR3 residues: CAWSRKQSYEQYF. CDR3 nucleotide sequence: TGTGCCTGGAGTCGAAAACAGAGCTACGAGCAGTACTTC. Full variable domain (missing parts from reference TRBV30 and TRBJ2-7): SQTIHQWPATLVQPVGSPLSLECTVEGTSNPNLYWYRQAAGRGLQLLFYSVGIGQISSEVPQNLSASRPQDRQFILSSKKLLLSDSGFYLCAWSRKQSYEQYFGPGTRLTVT.

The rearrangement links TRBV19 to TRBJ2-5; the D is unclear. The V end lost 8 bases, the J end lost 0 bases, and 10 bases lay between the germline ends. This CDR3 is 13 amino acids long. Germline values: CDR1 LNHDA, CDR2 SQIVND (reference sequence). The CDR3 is CASRGRDQETQYF. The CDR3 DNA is TGTGCCAGTCGCGGAAGGGACCAAGAGACCCAGTACTTC.

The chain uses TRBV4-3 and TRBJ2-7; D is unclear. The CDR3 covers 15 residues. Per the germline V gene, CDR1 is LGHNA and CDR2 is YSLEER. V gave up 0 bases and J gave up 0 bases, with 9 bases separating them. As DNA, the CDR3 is TGCGCCAGCAGCCAAGATGAGAGTTCCTCCTACGAGCAGTACTTC. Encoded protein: CASSQDESSSYEQYF.

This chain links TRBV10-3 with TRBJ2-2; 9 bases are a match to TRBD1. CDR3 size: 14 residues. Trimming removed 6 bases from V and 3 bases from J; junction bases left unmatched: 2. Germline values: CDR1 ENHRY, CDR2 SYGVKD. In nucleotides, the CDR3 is TGTGCCATCAGGGGACAGGGATACACCGGGGAGCTGTTTTTT. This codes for CAIRGQGYTGELFF.

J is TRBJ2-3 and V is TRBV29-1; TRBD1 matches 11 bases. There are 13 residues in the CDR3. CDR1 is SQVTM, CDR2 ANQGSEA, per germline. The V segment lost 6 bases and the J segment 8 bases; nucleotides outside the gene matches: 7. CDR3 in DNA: TGCAGCGTACCGGGACAGGGGGACGGTACGCAGTATTTT. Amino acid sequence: CSVPGQGDGTQYF.

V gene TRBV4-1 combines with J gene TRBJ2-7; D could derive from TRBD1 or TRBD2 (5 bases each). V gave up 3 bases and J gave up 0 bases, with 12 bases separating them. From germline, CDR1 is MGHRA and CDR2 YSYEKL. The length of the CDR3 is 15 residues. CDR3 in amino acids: CASSQYSGTSYEQYF. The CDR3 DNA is TGCGCCAGCAGCCAGTACTCCGGGACCTCCTACGAGCAGTACTTC.

CDR3 in DNA: TGTGCCACCAGTGAGGCTAGCGGAGCTGGTGGGGAGACCCAGTACTTC. It is translated as CATSEASGAGGETQYF. The chain joins TRBV24-1 to TRBJ2-5, with TRBD2 identical over 7 bases. Germline values: CDR1 KGHDR, CDR2 SFDVKD. The CDR3 length is 16 residues. With 4 bases clipped from V and 5 bases from J, the junction kept 12 bases outside the gene matches.

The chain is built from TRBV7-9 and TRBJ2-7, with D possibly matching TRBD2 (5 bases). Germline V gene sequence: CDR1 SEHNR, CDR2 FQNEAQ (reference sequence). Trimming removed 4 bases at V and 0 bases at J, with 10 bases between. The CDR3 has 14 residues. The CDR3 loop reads CASSSVRDSYEQYF. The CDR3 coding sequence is TGTGCCAGCAGCTCAGTGAGGGACTCCTACGAGCAGTACTTC.

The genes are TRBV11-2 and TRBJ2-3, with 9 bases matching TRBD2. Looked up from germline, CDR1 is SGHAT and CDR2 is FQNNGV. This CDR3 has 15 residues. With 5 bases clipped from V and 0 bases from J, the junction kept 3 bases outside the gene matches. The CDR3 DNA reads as TGTGCCAGCAGCCTAGCGGGGCGTAGCACAGATACGCAGTATTTT. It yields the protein CASSLAGRSTDTQYF.

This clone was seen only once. In DNA, the CDR3 is TGTGCCAGCAGTTTATTTCGGCCTAACACCGGGGAGCTGTTTTTT. This encodes CASSLFRPNTGELFF. The chain has TRBV28 and TRBJ2-2, with no clear D. Trimming left V 1 base short and J 2 bases short, with 8 bases between. Germline CDR1 reads MDHEN; CDR2 reads SYDVKM. The CDR3 runs 15 residues.

Written as DNA, the CDR3 is TGTGCCAGCAGCCTTAGCGGGGTTGAGACCCAGTACTTC. Protein: CASSLSGVETQYF. The V call is TRBV12-3 or TRBV12-4, the J call TRBJ2-5, with 8 bases matching TRBD2. V shed 6 bases and J 5 bases; nucleotides not matched to a gene: 5. CDR3 length equals 13 residues.

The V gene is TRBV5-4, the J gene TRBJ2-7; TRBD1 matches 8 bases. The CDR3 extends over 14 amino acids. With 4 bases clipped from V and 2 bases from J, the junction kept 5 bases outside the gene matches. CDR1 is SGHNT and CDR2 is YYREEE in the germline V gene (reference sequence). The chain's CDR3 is CASSPDRDPYEQYF. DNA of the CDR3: TGTGCCAGCAGCCCGGACAGGGACCCCTACGAGCAGTACTTC.

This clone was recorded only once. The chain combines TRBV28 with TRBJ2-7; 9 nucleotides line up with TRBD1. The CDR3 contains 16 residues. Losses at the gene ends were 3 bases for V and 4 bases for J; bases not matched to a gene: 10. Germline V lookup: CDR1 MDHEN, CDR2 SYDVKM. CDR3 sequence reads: CASSLWGQGFRYEQYF. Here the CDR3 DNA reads TGTGCCAGCAGTTTGTGGGGACAGGGCTTTAGATACGAGCAGTACTTC.

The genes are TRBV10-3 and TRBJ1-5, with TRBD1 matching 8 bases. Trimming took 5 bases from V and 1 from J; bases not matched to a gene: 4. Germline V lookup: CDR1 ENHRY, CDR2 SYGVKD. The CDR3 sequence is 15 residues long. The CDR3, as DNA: TGTGCCATCAGTCCCGGGACAGGAAGCAATCAGCCCCAGCATTTT. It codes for CAISPGTGSNQPQHF.

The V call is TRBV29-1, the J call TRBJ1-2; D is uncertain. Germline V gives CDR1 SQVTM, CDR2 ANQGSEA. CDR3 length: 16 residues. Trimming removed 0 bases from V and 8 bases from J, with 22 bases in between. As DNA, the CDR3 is TGCAGCGTTGAAGATAACCCACAGACTATTGCTACGGGCTACACCTTC. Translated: CSVEDNPQTIATGYTF.

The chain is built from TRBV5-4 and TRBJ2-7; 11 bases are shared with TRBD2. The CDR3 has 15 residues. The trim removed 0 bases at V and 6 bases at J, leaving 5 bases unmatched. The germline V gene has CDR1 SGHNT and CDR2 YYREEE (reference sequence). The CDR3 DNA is TGTGCCAGCAGCTTGGGGTTGGGACTAGCGGTCGAGCAGTACTTC. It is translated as CASSLGLGLAVEQYF.

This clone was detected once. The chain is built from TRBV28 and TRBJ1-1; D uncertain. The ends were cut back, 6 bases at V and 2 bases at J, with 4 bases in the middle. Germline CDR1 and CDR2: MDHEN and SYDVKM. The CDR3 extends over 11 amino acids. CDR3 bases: TGTGCCAGCAGAGCCAACACTGAAGCTTTCTTT. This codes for CASRANTEAFF.

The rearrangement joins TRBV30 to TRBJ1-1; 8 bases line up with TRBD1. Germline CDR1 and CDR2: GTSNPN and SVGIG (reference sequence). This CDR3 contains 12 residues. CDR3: CGQGQANTEAFF. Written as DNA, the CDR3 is TGTGGACAGGGACAGGCGAACACTGAAGCTTTCTTT.

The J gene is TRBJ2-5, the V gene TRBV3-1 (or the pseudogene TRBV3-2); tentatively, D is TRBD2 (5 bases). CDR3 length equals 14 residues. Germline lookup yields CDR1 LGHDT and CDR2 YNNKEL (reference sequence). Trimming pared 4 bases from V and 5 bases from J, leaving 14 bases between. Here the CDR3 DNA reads TGTGCCAGCAGCCCCGCCGGGAAGGCGGAGACCCAGTACTTC. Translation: CASSPAGKAETQYF.

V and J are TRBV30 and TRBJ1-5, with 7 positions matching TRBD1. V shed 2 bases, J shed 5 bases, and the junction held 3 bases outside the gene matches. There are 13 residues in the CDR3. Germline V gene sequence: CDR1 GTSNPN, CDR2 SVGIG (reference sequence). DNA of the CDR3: TGTGCCTGGAGTCAGGGGGGTTATCAGCCCCAGCATTTT. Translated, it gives CAWSQGGYQPQHF.